The subject of this entry is one T cell receptor beta chain. Its target is unknown. This sample stems from a study of shared clonotypes between healthy human individuals. It was across several immunoSEQ plates that each subset's genomic DNA was evenly split. Generated by immunoSEQ multiplex PCR, the TCRdb table keeps only in-frame clones and is missing some. The sample has roughly 2 million clones, approximately 95% seen once. Study-wide findings and caveats: Shared clonotypes across all four donors exceeded non-shared ones in generation probability. Generally, estimated richness proved larger in naive subsets than it did in memory subsets. An effect of sequencing depth on clonotype sharing among donors was expected.

Germline V gene sequence: CDR1 MNHNS, CDR2 SASEGT. The ends were cut back, 2 bases at V and 7 bases at J, with 5 bases in the middle. This CDR3 has 11 amino acids. The sequence was collected from a man aged 18-30 years in good health. The chain joins TRBV6-1 to TRBJ2-5; D call uncertain. The sequencing input was naive CD4+ T cells sorted from blood. Subset noted: CD45RA+ positively selected. The CDR3 DNA reads TGTGCCAGCAGTGAAATAGGGACCCAGTACTTC. Protein: CASSEIGTQYF.